A single sample is the source of the 10 T cell receptor beta chains below, sequenced in a study of cytomegalovirus exposure and HLA in healthy donors. Primers for the PCR totalled 60 Vbeta and 13 Jbeta. The repertoire was sequenced with immunoSEQ multiplex PCR; TCRdb's copy has only in-frame clones and lacks some. The data show around 120,000 clones, with about three quarters seen just once and less than 3.5% held by the top ten. Specimen: PBMCs. All receptors derive from a woman in her 40s in good health and CMV-seropositive.

The chain couples TRBV6-5 to TRBJ1-4; no reliable D call. Germline V gives CDR1 MNHEY, CDR2 SVGAGI. CDR3 size: 14 residues. V lost 4 bases and J lost 4, with 10 bases in between. The CDR3 DNA is TGTGCCAGCAGTTCCACCGGACTTAATGAAAAACTGTTTTTT. It specifies CASSSTGLNEKLFF.

The V and J genes are TRBV5-4 and TRBJ1-1; TRBD1 is a possible D gene (6 bases). The CDR3 length is 14 residues. V was shortened by 6 bases and J by 1 base, with 13 bases between the two germline ends. The germline V gene encodes CDR1 SGHNT and CDR2 YYREEE (reference sequence). CDR3 sequence (DNA): TGTGCCAGCAAAACCTCAGGGGCGAACACTGAAGCTTTCTTT. As protein: CASKTSGANTEAFF.

The rearrangement uses TRBV7-6 and TRBJ2-5; TRBD2 aligns across 8 bases. The length of the CDR3 is 14 residues. The J segment lost 5 bases and the V segment lost 2 bases, leaving 4 bases of the junction unmatched. Germline loops: CDR1 SGHVS, CDR2 FNYEAQ. CDR3 nucleotide sequence: TGTGCCAGCAGCTTAAGCGGGAGAAGCGAGACCCAGTACTTC. Protein: CASSLSGRSETQYF.

The chain has TRBV27 and TRBJ2-6; 7 bases fit TRBD1. V was pared by 4 bases and J by 12 bases, with 12 bases of the junction left unmatched. CDR3 length: 15 residues. The V gene's germline CDR1 is MNHEY and CDR2 SMNVEV (reference sequence). Written as DNA, the CDR3 is TGTGCCAGCAGTTCCCACAGGGGCCCTGGCGTCGTCCTGACTTTC. It encodes CASSSHRGPGVVLTF.

The J gene is TRBJ1-6, the V gene TRBV2; possible D gene TRBD1, 6 bases. The ends were cut back, 7 bases at V and 7 bases at J, with 14 bases in the middle. Per germline, CDR1 SNHLY and CDR2 FYNNEI. The CDR3 covers 14 residues. The CDR3 reads CASIRDTPNSPLHF. As DNA, the CDR3 is TGTGCCAGCATCCGGGACACACCAAATTCACCCCTCCACTTT.

J is TRBJ2-3 and V is TRBV9; 9 bases are a match to TRBD1. Per germline, CDR1 SGDLS and CDR2 YYNGEE. V lost 3 bases, J lost 5 bases, and 4 bases stayed unmatched. CDR3 size: 14 residues. The CDR3 nucleotides read TGTGCCAGCAGCGATAACAGGGGGCAAGATACGCAGTATTTT. Translation gives CASSDNRGQDTQYF.

The rearrangement uses TRBV4-1 and TRBJ2-7, with TRBD1 identical over 7 bases. The ends lost 3 bases at V and 4 bases at J; junction bases unmatched: 18. The germline V gene encodes CDR1 MGHRA and CDR2 YSYEKL. The CDR3 is 18 amino acids. The CDR3 bases are TGCGCCAGCAGCCACTCCTTCTCAGCAGGGGGTAGGTTATACGAGCAGTACTTC. It specifies CASSHSFSAGGRLYEQYF.

To note about this clone: The sample holds other DNA sequences that translate to the same CDR3. The chain carries TRBV7-2 and TRBJ2-2; the match to TRBD2 covers 7 bases. J lost 4 bases, V lost 1 base, and 0 bases had no gene match. CDR1 SGHTA and CDR2 FQGNSA come from the germline V gene. This CDR3 has 14 residues. In nucleotides, the CDR3 is TGTGCCAGCAGCTTAGGGGGGGGCACCGGGGAGCTGTTTTTT. It yields the protein CASSLGGGTGELFF.

The chain recombines TRBV6-6 with TRBJ1-4; no clear D. V was pared by 2 bases and J by 7 bases, with 11 bases between. Germline V lookup: CDR1 MNHNY, CDR2 SVGAGI (reference sequence). The CDR3 totals 14 residues. The CDR3 loop reads CASSYVSRIEKLFF. CDR3 DNA sequence: TGTGCCAGCAGTTACGTCTCCAGAATTGAAAAACTGTTTTTT.

The chain employs TRBV11-2 and TRBJ2-3; TRBD2 aligns across 11 bases. V gave up 5 bases and J gave up 3 bases; unmatched junction bases: 7. The CDR3 length is 16 residues. Germline V gene data show CDR1 as SGHAT and CDR2 as FQNNGV. CDR3 in amino acids: CASSPLAGGPTDTQYF. The CDR3 DNA sequence: TGTGCCAGCAGCCCCTTAGCGGGGGGGCCGACAGATACGCAGTATTTT. Full variable domain (missing parts from reference TRBV11-2 and TRBJ2-3): EAGVAQSPRYKIIEKRQSVAFWCNPISGHATLYWYQQILGQGPKLLIQFQNNGVVDDSQLPKDRFSAERLKGVDSTLKIQPAKLEDSAVYLCASSPLAGGPTDTQYFGPGTRLTVL.